The 25 T cell receptor beta chains reported below all come from one sample, sequenced in a study of shared clonotypes between healthy human individuals. TCRdb's table, derived via immunoSEQ multiplex PCR, lists solely in-frame clones and lacks some. The sample has about 450,000 clones; roughly 85% are singletons. Sequenced material: PBMCs. These receptor sequences come from a woman aged 40 to 50 in good health. Some clones in this sample may be carry-over from other donors' samples.

The chain couples TRBV16 to TRBJ2-7; no reliable D call. CDR3 length: 11 residues. CDR1 is KGHSY, CDR2 FQNENV, per germline. V was clipped by 7 bases and J by 4 bases, with 8 bases between them. CDR3 sequence reads: CASTRRYEQYF. In DNA form, the CDR3 reads TGTGCCAGCACCCGCCGGTACGAGCAGTACTTC.

The V gene is TRBV11-2, the J gene TRBJ2-1; TRBD2 might be the D (5 bases). The length of the CDR3 is 13 residues. Trimming stripped 7 bases from V and 5 bases from J, with 12 bases between. Germline values: CDR1 SGHAT, CDR2 FQNNGV. The CDR3 protein is CASTEGSNNEQFF. CDR3 DNA: TGTGCCAGCACCGAGGGCAGCAACAATGAGCAGTTCTTC.

Remarks on this clone: The sample contains more than one DNA sequence encoding this CDR3. V gene TRBV2 combines with J gene TRBJ1-1; a possible D gene is TRBD1 (6 bases). The germline CDR1 and CDR2 sequences are SNHLY and FYNNEI. This CDR3 has 13 residues. The V gene lost 4 bases and the J gene lost 3 bases, with 9 bases spanning the gap. CDR3: CASSGQGYTEAFF. The DNA of the CDR3 is TGTGCCAGCAGTGGCCAGGGGTACACTGAAGCTTTCTTT.

The chain employs TRBV2 and TRBJ2-3; D is perhaps TRBD2 (5 bases). The V end lost 11 bases, the J end lost 5 bases, and 8 bases lay between the germline ends. The CDR3 has 10 amino acids. The germline gives CDR1 SNHLY, CDR2 FYNNEI. The DNA for the CDR3 is TGTGCCCGAGGGAAAGATACGCAGTATTTT. It codes for CARGKDTQYF.

About this clone itself: At one boundary the junction diverges from the germline segment, which might be a read error. This chain joins TRBV7-7 and TRBJ2-7; no reliable D call. Germline V gene data show CDR1 as SSHAT and CDR2 as FNYEAQ (reference sequence). This CDR3 contains 13 residues. The CDR3 here is CASSRTDGSEQYF. CDR3 DNA sequence: TGTGCTAGCAGCCGAACGGACGGGTCCGAGCAGTACTTC. The variable domain in full, with the rest retrieved from reference TRBV7-7 and TRBJ2-7, is GAGVSQSPRYKVTKRGQDVTLRCDPISSHATLYWYQQALGQGPEFLTYFNYEAQPDKSGLPSDRFSAERPEGSISTLTIQRTEQRDSAMYRCASSRTDGSEQYFGPGTRLTVT.

V and J are TRBV30 and TRBJ1-6, with 7 bases identical to TRBD1. Looked up from germline, CDR1 is GTSNPN and CDR2 is SVGIG (reference sequence). The CDR3 sequence is 15 residues long. With 5 bases clipped from V and 5 bases from J, the junction kept 9 bases outside the gene matches. The CDR3 sequence is CAWEGAVQNNSPLHF. CDR3 nucleotide sequence: TGTGCCTGGGAGGGGGCAGTGCAAAATAATTCACCCCTCCACTTT.

The chain uses TRBV6-1 and TRBJ1-4; possible D gene TRBD1, 6 bases. The germline V gene has CDR1 MNHNS and CDR2 SASEGT. V was trimmed by 3 bases and J by 3 bases, leaving 8 bases between them. The CDR3 is 14 amino acids. The CDR3 region is CASSDRGPNEKLFF. Written as DNA, the CDR3 is TGTGCCAGCAGTGACAGGGGACCTAATGAAAAACTGTTTTTT.

The rearrangement uses TRBV18 and TRBJ2-7, with D possibly matching TRBD1 (6 bases). Per germline, CDR1 KGHSH and CDR2 LQKENI. CDR3 length: 12 amino acids. Trimming pared 6 bases from V and 4 bases from J, leaving 10 bases between. The CDR3 nucleotides read TGTGCCAGCTCGTATCAGGGGTACGAGCAGTACTTC. It codes for CASSYQGYEQYF.

The CDR3 nucleotides read TGCAGCGTTGAGGGGGTTAGGGGAGATACGCAGTATTTT. This encodes CSVEGVRGDTQYF. V gene TRBV29-1 combines with J gene TRBJ2-3, with D perhaps matching TRBD1 or TRBD2 (5 bases each). V was shortened by 3 bases and J by 5 bases, with 12 bases between the two germline ends. Germline assignment: CDR1 SQVTM and CDR2 ANQGSEA. The length of the CDR3 is 13 residues.

This chain joins TRBV5-1 and TRBJ2-5; TRBD1 or TRBD2 may be the D gene (5 bases each). Trimming removed 3 bases at V and 5 bases at J, with 8 bases between. Germline values: CDR1 SGHRS, CDR2 YFSETQ. CDR3 length equals 12 residues. DNA for the CDR3: TGCGCCAGCAGCTCGTGGGGGGAGACCCAGTACTTC. It encodes CASSSWGETQYF. Complete variable domain (other parts from reference TRBV5-1 and TRBJ2-5): KAGVTQTPRYLIKTRGQQVTLSCSPISGHRSVSWYQQTPGQGLQFLFEYFSETQRNKGNFPGRFSGRQFSNSRSEMNVSTLELGDSALYLCASSSWGETQYFGPGTRLLVL.

The rearrangement links TRBV10-2 to TRBJ1-5; possible D gene TRBD1, 6 bases. Germline V gene sequence: CDR1 WSHSY, CDR2 SAAADI. Trimming removed 4 bases at V and 2 bases at J, with 9 bases between. This CDR3 has 14 amino acids. The CDR3 here is CASSVAGGNQPQHF. CDR3 in DNA: TGCGCCAGCAGTGTGGCAGGGGGCAATCAGCCCCAGCATTTT.

This clone was detected only once. The chain recombines TRBV28 with TRBJ2-5, with D perhaps matching TRBD2 (6 bases). Germline assignment: CDR1 MDHEN and CDR2 SYDVKM. The CDR3 runs to 13 residues. Trimming left V 8 bases short and J 5 bases short, with 15 bases between. The CDR3 DNA sequence: TGTGCCAGCCTCATGGGGGGTGGGGAGACCCAGTACTTC. Translating it yields CASLMGGGETQYF. Drawing the rest from reference TRBV28 and TRBJ2-5, the complete variable domain is DVKVTQSSRYLVKRTGEKVFLECVQDMDHENMFWYRQDPGLGLRLIYFSYDVKMKEKGDIPEGYSVSREKKERFSLILESASTNQTSMYLCASLMGGGETQYFGPGTRLLVL.

This clone was recorded a few times. This chain connects TRBV30 to TRBJ1-2; the D is unclear. Germline CDR1 reads GTSNPN; CDR2 reads SVGIG (reference sequence). V lost 0 bases to trimming and J lost 8 bases, with 13 bases between them. This CDR3 is 13 amino acids long. The CDR3 sequence: CAWSVGETRGYTF. In DNA, the CDR3 is TGTGCCTGGAGTGTCGGAGAGACGCGGGGCTACACCTTC.

The chain carries TRBV5-5 and TRBJ2-1; 8 nucleotides match TRBD1. The germline gives CDR1 SGHKS, CDR2 YYEKEE (reference sequence). The CDR3 extends over 15 amino acids. V lost 4 bases to trimming and J lost 3 bases; unmatched junction nucleotides: 6. The chain's CDR3 is CASSRVGQDYNEQFF. CDR3 DNA sequence: TGTGCCAGCAGCAGGGTGGGACAGGACTACAATGAGCAGTTCTTC.

Points on this clone: Since a far larger clone is one base different, this is likely a read error. At the DNA level, this CDR3 is encoded by other sequences in the same sample as well. The chain couples TRBV6-1 to TRBJ2-6; D is possibly TRBD2 (5 bases). Germline CDR1 reads MNHNS; CDR2 reads SASEGT. This CDR3 is 16 amino acids long. Trimming left V 4 bases short and J 0 bases short, with 10 bases between. CDR3 sequence reads: CASSGLDFSGANVLTF. In nucleotides, the CDR3 is TGTGCCAGCAGTGGATTGGACTTCTCTGGGGCCAACGTCCTGACTTTC.

This chain links TRBV5-1 with TRBJ2-3; D unclear. The CDR3 extends over 16 amino acids. Germline-derived CDR1 and CDR2 are SGHRS and YFSETQ. V was cut by 7 bases and J by 3 bases, with 21 bases left in between. CDR3 coding DNA: TGCGCCAGCCGCCACGGTGTTGGTCCTGATACAGATACGCAGTATTTT. It specifies CASRHGVGPDTDTQYF. Drawing the rest from reference TRBV5-1 and TRBJ2-3, the complete variable domain is KAGVTQTPRYLIKTRGQQVTLSCSPISGHRSVSWYQQTPGQGLQFLFEYFSETQRNKGNFPGRFSGRQFSNSRSEMNVSTLELGDSALYLCASRHGVGPDTDTQYFGPGTRLTVL.

The chain recombines TRBV2 with TRBJ2-5, with 8 bases aligning to TRBD2. V was clipped by 2 bases and J by 7 bases; unmatched bases: 6. The CDR3 spans 14 residues. Germline V gene lookup returns CDR1 SNHLY and CDR2 FYNNEI. The CDR3 bases are TGTGCCAGCAGTGAAATCACTAGCGGAGGGACCCAGTACTTC. Translating gives CASSEITSGGTQYF.

Ten or more counts support this clone. The rearrangement links TRBV6-1 to TRBJ1-6; 7 nucleotides match TRBD1. In germline, CDR1 is MNHNS, CDR2 SASEGT. The CDR3 contains 15 residues. Trimming took 11 bases from V and 5 from J; bases not matched to a gene: 12. In nucleotides, the CDR3 is TGTGCCCAATTCCGCCGACAGGGCAATAATTCACCCCTCCACTTT. It encodes CAQFRRQGNNSPLHF.

For this clone: The sample has other DNA sequences that encode this CDR3 too. The chain joins TRBV7-2 to TRBJ2-7; the D is unclear. V gave up 1 base and J gave up 0 bases, with 7 bases separating them. This CDR3 spans 14 amino acids. CDR1 and CDR2 from the germline V gene are SGHTA and FQGNSA. Written as DNA, the CDR3 is TGTGCCAGCAGCTTAGTGGGAACCTCCTACGAGCAGTACTTC. Translating gives CASSLVGTSYEQYF.

This clone was seen at least ten times. Different DNA sequences within this sample yield the same CDR3. This chain links TRBV7-9 with TRBJ1-4; D call uncertain. The germline V and J ends were trimmed by 5 bases and 2 bases, with 6 bases remaining between them. Germline CDR1 reads SEHNR; CDR2 reads FQNEAQ (reference sequence). The CDR3 sequence is 13 residues long. The DNA for the CDR3 is TGTGCCAGCAGCCCCTCCACTAATGAAAAACTGTTTTTT. Translating gives CASSPSTNEKLFF.

This clone was counted a few times. This specimen includes other DNA sequences encoding the same CDR3. For the CDR3, the DNA is TGTGCCAGCAGCTTAACCCGGACCAGTGGGAATGAGCAGTTCTTC. The encoded protein is CASSLTRTSGNEQFF. This chain joins TRBV7-6 and TRBJ2-1, with D uncertain. This CDR3 has 15 residues. Per germline, CDR1 SGHVS and CDR2 FNYEAQ. The V end was cut by 2 bases, the J end by 7 bases, with 15 bases between.

The rearrangement links TRBV11-3 to TRBJ2-1, with 8 bases fitting TRBD2. With V trimmed by 3 bases and J by 4 bases, 8 bases remained unmatched. CDR1 is SGHNT, CDR2 YENEEA, per germline. The CDR3 runs to 16 residues. The CDR3 DNA is TGTGCCAGCAGCTTGGGGGGGACTAGGGGTTACAATGAGCAGTTCTTC. Its protein is CASSLGGTRGYNEQFF.

This clone was found once. The V gene is TRBV5-4, the J gene TRBJ1-2; D is possibly TRBD1 (6 bases). V was clipped by 3 bases and J by 1 base, with 10 bases between them. CDR1 and CDR2 (germline): SGHNT, YYREEE (reference sequence). The CDR3 totals 14 residues. The CDR3 region is CASSSGQINYGYTF. The CDR3 coding sequence is TGTGCCAGCAGCTCCGGACAGATTAACTATGGCTACACCTTC.

As concerns this clone: Since a much larger clone is just one base distant, this may be a read error. V gene TRBV5-6 combines with J gene TRBJ2-2; 7 bases are shared with TRBD2. In germline, CDR1 is SGHDT, CDR2 YYEEEE. There are 15 residues in the CDR3. Unmatched junction bases numbered 10, after V lost 1 base and J lost 10 bases. CDR3 sequence: CASSLSGTNYVELFF. DNA of the CDR3: TGTGCCAGCAGCTTGAGTGGGACTAATTACGTGGAGCTGTTTTTT.

V is TRBV10-3 and J is TRBJ2-1; a possible D gene is TRBD2 (5 bases). This CDR3 contains 14 residues. V shed 2 bases and J shed 10 bases, with 15 bases lying between them. Germline CDR1 ENHRY, CDR2 SYGVKD. The CDR3 loop reads CAISERLEAGEQFF. The CDR3 coding sequence is TGTGCCATCAGTGAGCGATTAGAGGCGGGCGAGCAGTTCTTC.